This T cell receptor (beta chain) originates from a study of blood T cells in healthy people across ages. The CDR3 covers 16 residues. The germline V gene encodes CDR1 MNHEY and CDR2 SVGEGT. With 5 bases clipped from V and 0 bases from J, the junction kept 6 bases outside the gene matches. In this sample, this clonotype turned up a few times. Through a sample-barcoded 5' primer and a J-beta primer mix, a second PCR was run for roughly 6 to 12 cycles. TCRdb called the 5' RACE reads again in MiXCR, with one record for every CDR3 protein. Among over 950,000 distinct CDR3 sequences listed, less than 45% were seen once.

The V call is TRBV6-2 or TRBV6-3, the J call TRBJ2-3, with 9 positions matching TRBD1. Specimen: blood. The source of this sequence is a man between 18 and 35 years old in good health. CDR3 region: CASSGGGQGSTDTQYF. CDR3 sequence (DNA): TGTGCCAGCAGTGGGGGAGGACAGGGGAGCACAGATACGCAGTATTTT.